Reported below is one TCR beta chain. Only a few counts were recorded for this clonotype. The specificity of this receptor is unknown. Per-base quality was not reported, and no clone a single base away is much larger than it. The roughly 39 donors, aged 6 to 90 years, were systemically healthy Caucasian individuals from Russia. Each donor gave about 9.2 milliliters of peripheral blood, drawn into EDTA-treated Vacutainer tubes. Ficoll-Paque density-gradient centrifugation was used to isolate PBMCs, with at least 6 million per sample. Trizol reagent was used to extract total RNA from the PBMCs, yielding at least 5 micrograms per sample. The percentages of naive CD45RAhigh/CD27high T cells were determined by flow cytometry on a PBMC aliquot from every donor. As encoded in the germline V gene (reference sequence), CDR1 is DFQATT while CDR2 is SNEGSKA. Unmatched junction bases come to 4, with V trimmed by 6 bases and J by 7 bases. The cysteine opens and the phenylalanine closes a CDR3 of 13 amino acids. Of all the DNA, just the CDR3 is kept, 39 bases in frame from base 1.

Library method: 5' RACE. Sequenced using an Illumina HiSeq 2500. A second PCR of roughly 6 to 12 cycles was run with a J-beta primer mix and a sample-barcoded 5' primer. Each TCR beta cDNA molecule received a unique molecular identifier from a template-switch 5' adaptor carrying 12 random nucleotides. Each sample yielded at least 2.5 million CDR3-containing paired-end reads. All of the RNA was converted into first-strand cDNA using the Mint cDNA synthesis kit, with a TRBC-specific oligonucleotide serving as the primer. Following uracil-DNA glycosylase treatment, a first 18-cycle PCR with universal primers M1SS and BC2_uni_R was performed on all cDNA. The published analysis was carried out like this. For normalization, 1 million high-quality reads were randomly selected from each sample, with every read carrying a distinct molecular identifier. Reads sharing molecular identifiers were discarded rather than binned into consensus sequences. MiTCR, set to a Q25 quality threshold and the strictest error-elimination algorithm, was used for CDR3 identification, clonotype clustering and error correction. A nonparametric unseen species model with Euler transformation was used to estimate lower-bound total TCR beta diversity. TCRdb redid the processing of the public reads, applying fastp at Q25 and MiXCR, and retained in-frame beta chains. For every CDR3 protein sequence, its rows merge into one entry that carries the most common genes and DNA. TCRdb, not the authors, supplied the V and J calls. A total of some 1,500,000 distinct CDR3 sequences appear in this sample, 35% to 45% of them only once. The ten largest clones take up approximately 4.1% of the sample.

This sample stems from a study of blood T cells in healthy people across ages (dated by TCRdb to between 2015 and 2016). For context, the study as a whole: In model experiments, template switching captured about one uniquely barcoded TCR beta cDNA molecule for every two T cells. To track age-related changes in TCR beta repertoire diversity, the study relied on deep sequencing normalized with unique cDNA molecular identifiers. The donors were split into four age groups: young (average about 15 years), middle-aged (roughly 40), aged (62) and long-lived (over 80). To avoid experimental bias, donors of different ages were distributed randomly across sequencing lanes. The study analyzed two additional independent replicas of 1 million unique cDNA reads from the same blood draw for two donors, one aged 18 to 30 and one aged 80 or older. Study-wide conclusions, independent of this receptor: There was a strong correlation between observed TCR beta diversity and the percentage of naive T cells measured by flow cytometry. Because profiling used bulk unsorted PBMCs, naive and antigen-experienced compartments could not be compared conclusively. Compared with the aged group, the long-lived group had more naive CD4+ T cells, fewer expanded clones and increased TCR diversity, suggesting age selection. Estimates of total diversity based on one million sequenced T cells were regarded as lower bounds and as underestimates. As age increased, observed TCR beta diversity per million T cells dropped in a roughly linear way, and a significant reduction was already evident by age around 41. Because donor CMV infection status was unknown, age-related changes in expanded clonotypes were potentially confounded.

The receptor was derived from a woman aged 18-29 years in good health. The material sequenced was blood. This receptor chain uses TRBV20-1 and TRBJ1-4; TRBD1 lines up with 11 middle nucleotides. CDR3 region: CSAWDRGSEKLFF. The DNA reads TGCAGTGCCTGGGACAGGGGGTCTGAAAAACTGTTTTTT.